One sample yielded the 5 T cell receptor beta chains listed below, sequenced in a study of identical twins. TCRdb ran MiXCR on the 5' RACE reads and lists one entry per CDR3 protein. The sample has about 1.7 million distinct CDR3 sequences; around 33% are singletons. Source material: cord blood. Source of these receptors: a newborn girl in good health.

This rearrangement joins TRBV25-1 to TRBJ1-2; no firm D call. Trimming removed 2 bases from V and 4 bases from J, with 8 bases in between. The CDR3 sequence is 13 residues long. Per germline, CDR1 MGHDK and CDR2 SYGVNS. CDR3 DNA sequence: TGTGCCAGCAGTGAAAAGGCAGCCTATGGCTACACCTTC. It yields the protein CASSEKAAYGYTF.

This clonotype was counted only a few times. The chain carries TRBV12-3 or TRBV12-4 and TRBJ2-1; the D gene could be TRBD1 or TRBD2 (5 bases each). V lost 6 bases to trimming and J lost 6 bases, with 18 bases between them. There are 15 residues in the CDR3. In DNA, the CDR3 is TGTGCCAGCAGGTTCGGGATAAGTGGGGGCAATGAGCAGTTCTTC. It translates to CASRFGISGGNEQFF.

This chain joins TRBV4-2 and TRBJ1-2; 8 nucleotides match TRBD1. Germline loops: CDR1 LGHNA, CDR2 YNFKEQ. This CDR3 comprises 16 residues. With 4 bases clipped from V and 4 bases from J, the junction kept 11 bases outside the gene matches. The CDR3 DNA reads TGTGCCAGCAGCCCCGGACAGGGACCCAGTTCCTATGGCTACACCTTC. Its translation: CASSPGQGPSSYGYTF.

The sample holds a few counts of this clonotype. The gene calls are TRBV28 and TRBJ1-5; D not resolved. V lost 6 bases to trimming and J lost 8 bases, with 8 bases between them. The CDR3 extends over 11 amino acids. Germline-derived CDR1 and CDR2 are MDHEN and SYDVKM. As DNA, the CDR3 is TGTGCCAGCAGCCGGTGGAAGCCCCAGCATTTT. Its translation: CASSRWKPQHF. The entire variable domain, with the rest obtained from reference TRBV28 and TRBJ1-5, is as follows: DVKVTQSSRYLVKRTGEKVFLECVQDMDHENMFWYRQDPGLGLRLIYFSYDVKMKEKGDIPEGYSVSREKKERFSLILESASTNQTSMYLCASSRWKPQHFGDGTRLSIL.

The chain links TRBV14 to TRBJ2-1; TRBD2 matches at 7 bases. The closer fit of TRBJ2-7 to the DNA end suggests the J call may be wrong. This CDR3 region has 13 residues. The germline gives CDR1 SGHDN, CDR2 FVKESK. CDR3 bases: TGTGCCAGCAGCAGCGGGATCCACAATGAGCAGTACTTC. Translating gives CASSSGIHNEQYF.